Below are 21 T cell receptor beta chains sequenced from a single sample in a study of CD8+CD57+ T cells in acquired aplastic anemia. Genomic DNA acted as the template from which TCR beta VDJ combination and CDR3 sequence profiling were carried out. TCRdb used MiXCR to reprocess the reads, holding one entry per CDR3 protein. Of about 190,000 distinct CDR3 sequences in the sample, roughly half were seen once. The sequenced sample consisted of sorted CD4+, CD8+, or CD8+CD57+ T cells (not recorded which) from PBMCs. These receptors originate from a human donor in good health, serving as a control.

There are many counts of this clonotype. CDR3 sequence (DNA): TGTGCCACCCACCGGACAGGGGAGGGCTATGGCTACACCTTC. It encodes CATHRTGEGYGYTF. J is TRBJ1-2 and V is TRBV10-3; 9 positions agree with TRBD1. CDR3 length equals 14 residues. Germline loops: CDR1 ENHRY, CDR2 SYGVKD. After removal of 10 bases from V and 4 bases from J, the junction contained 10 bases not matched to a gene.

This clonotype was seen repeatedly, ten times or more. This chain joins TRBV6-2 or TRBV6-3 and TRBJ1-6, with 7 nucleotides matching TRBD1. Trimming at V came to 4 bases and at J to 11 bases, leaving 8 bases not matched to a gene. This CDR3 is built from 14 residues. Germline values: CDR1 MNHEY, CDR2 SVGEGT. The CDR3 region is CASSSTGDGTPLHF. CDR3 nucleotide sequence: TGTGCCAGCAGTTCCACAGGGGACGGGACACCCCTCCACTTT.

This clonotype was counted ten times or more. This chain connects TRBV4-2 to TRBJ2-5; 9 positions agree with TRBD1. The CDR3 consists of 14 residues. From germline, CDR1 is LGHNA and CDR2 YNFKEQ. V lost 4 bases, J lost 3 bases, and 3 bases stayed unmatched. The chain's CDR3 is CASSLRTGEETQYF. CDR3 coding DNA: TGTGCCAGCAGCCTCCGGACAGGGGAAGAGACCCAGTACTTC.

In this sample, this clonotype turned up many times. The chain has TRBV2 and TRBJ1-2; TRBD1 is a possible D gene (5 bases). The germline V gene has CDR1 SNHLY and CDR2 FYNNEI. V lost 11 bases to trimming and J lost 7 bases, with 11 bases between them. The CDR3 loop spans 10 amino acids. For the CDR3, the DNA is TGTGCCTCCCCGGGGGGTGGCTACACCTTC. It translates to CASPGGGYTF.

This clonotype was seen many times. V is TRBV3-1 and J is TRBJ1-2; no clear D gene. CDR3 length equals 13 residues. V was pared by 1 base and J by 6 bases, with 9 bases between. Germline V gene data show CDR1 as LGHDT and CDR2 as YNNKEL (reference sequence). CDR3 in amino acids: CASSQASSHGYTF. CDR3 bases: TGTGCCAGCAGCCAAGCTTCGAGCCATGGCTACACCTTC.

This clonotype was seen many times. This chain uses TRBV12-3 or TRBV12-4 with TRBJ2-7; 7 nucleotides line up with TRBD1. This CDR3 comprises 15 residues. J lost 4 bases, V lost 3 bases, and 9 bases had no gene match. The chain's CDR3 is CASSFQSGGGYEQYF. As DNA, the CDR3 is TGTGCCAGCAGTTTTCAATCAGGGGGTGGTTACGAGCAGTACTTC.

This sequence joins TRBV20-1 and TRBJ2-1, with D tentatively TRBD1 or TRBD2 (5 bases each). Trimming removed 4 bases at V and 3 bases at J, with 13 bases between. From germline, CDR1 is DFQATT and CDR2 SNEGSKA (reference sequence). This CDR3 is built from 14 residues. This CDR3 is CSANRDQLYNEQFF. DNA of the CDR3: TGCAGTGCTAACCGGGACCAACTCTACAATGAGCAGTTCTTC.

The table lists this clonotype with many counts. V gene TRBV4-3 combines with J gene TRBJ2-7, with D unclear. Germline values: CDR1 LGHNA, CDR2 YSLEER. Trimming removed 4 bases from V and 2 bases from J, with 18 bases in between. The CDR3 extends over 16 amino acids. The CDR3 sequence: CASSPRTQNLTYEQYF. The CDR3 DNA is TGCGCCAGCAGCCCCCGGACCCAGAATCTAACCTACGAGCAGTACTTC.

In regard to this clonotype: One junction end does not reproduce the germline sequence, and a read error may be involved. This chain links TRBV7-6 with TRBJ2-5, with D perhaps matching TRBD1 (6 bases). The CDR3 sequence is 13 residues long. Germline V gives CDR1 SGHVS, CDR2 FNYEAQ. Here the CDR3 reads CARRGVNQETQYF. Written as DNA, the CDR3 is TGTGCCCGCAGGGGCGTCAACCAAGAGACCCAGTACTTC. Complete variable domain (other parts from reference TRBV7-6 and TRBJ2-5): GAGVSQSPRYKVTKRGQDVALRCDPISGHVSLYWYRQALGQGPEFLTYFNYEAQQDKSGLPNDRFSAERPEGSISTLTIQRTEQRDSAMYRCARRGVNQETQYFGPGTRLLVL.

This clonotype was recorded at least ten times. The V gene is TRBV10-1, the J gene TRBJ1-3, with no clear D. Looked up from germline, CDR1 is WNHNN and CDR2 is SYGVQD (reference sequence). The V end lost 0 bases, the J end lost 1 base, and 13 bases lay between the germline ends. CDR3 length: 17 amino acids. CDR3 residues: CASSESGVELSGNTIYF. CDR3 in DNA: TGCGCCAGCAGTGAGTCTGGGGTGGAGCTATCTGGAAACACCATATATTTT.

This clonotype is labeled medium-sized (0.01 to 0.1%). The genes are TRBV12-3 or TRBV12-4 and TRBJ2-5, with D perhaps TRBD1 (6 bases). The CDR3 contains 13 residues. With 5 bases removed from V and 5 bases from J, the gap between germline ends came to 12 bases. In DNA, the CDR3 is TGTGCCAGCAGTCCCGGGACACCCGAGACCCAGTACTTC. Translated, it gives CASSPGTPETQYF.

The V call is TRBV7-9, the J call TRBJ1-2; 8 bases line up with TRBD1. From germline, CDR1 is SEHNR and CDR2 FQNEAQ (reference sequence). J lost 1 base, V lost 6 bases, and 16 bases had no gene match. This CDR3 contains 18 residues. CDR3: CASSYMTGATELNYGYTF. CDR3 DNA sequence: TGTGCCAGCAGTTATATGACAGGGGCGACAGAGCTTAACTATGGCTACACCTTC.

This clonotype was detected many times. The CDR3 DNA sequence: TGTGCCAGCAGTAAGGGACAGGGTCGTGAAAAACTGTTTTTT. Protein: CASSKGQGREKLFF. This sequence joins TRBV28 and TRBJ1-4, with TRBD1 matching over 9 bases. The germline V gene has CDR1 MDHEN and CDR2 SYDVKM. The length of the CDR3 is 14 residues. V was pared by 5 bases and J by 7 bases, with 5 bases of the junction left unmatched. Full variable domain (outside the CDR3, taken from reference TRBV28 and TRBJ1-4): DVKVTQSSRYLVKRTGEKVFLECVQDMDHENMFWYRQDPGLGLRLIYFSYDVKMKEKGDIPEGYSVSREKKERFSLILESASTNQTSMYLCASSKGQGREKLFFGSGTQLSVL.

Only one count was recorded for this clonotype. The rearrangement links TRBV19 to TRBJ1-1; 7 bases agree with TRBD1. The germline V gene has CDR1 LNHDA and CDR2 SQIVND (reference sequence). Trimming at V came to 3 bases and at J to 5 bases, leaving 9 bases not matched to a gene. The CDR3 spans 15 residues. DNA of the CDR3: TGTGCCAGTAGTATCGGCAGGGGGGCCTCGACTGAAGCTTTCTTT. Its protein product is CASSIGRGASTEAFF.

The sample holds many counts of this clonotype. This chain joins TRBV20-1 and TRBJ2-3, with D possibly matching TRBD2 (6 bases). This CDR3 has 14 amino acids. Looked up from germline, CDR1 is DFQATT and CDR2 is SNEGSKA (reference sequence). V gave up 0 bases and J gave up 6 bases, with 13 bases separating them. The CDR3 DNA reads as TGCAGTGCTAGAGACGTCGGGGGTGGGGATACGCAGTATTTT. This codes for CSARDVGGGDTQYF.

The chain combines TRBV15 with TRBJ1-3; a possible D gene is TRBD1 (6 bases). Germline CDR1 reads LNHNV; CDR2 reads YYDKDF (reference sequence). V was clipped by 0 bases and J by 8 bases, with 11 bases between them. The CDR3 extends over 14 amino acids. The CDR3 sequence: CATSRDWTVDTIYF. The CDR3 DNA is TGTGCCACCAGCAGAGATTGGACAGTGGACACCATATATTTT. The variable domain in full, with the rest retrieved from reference TRBV15 and TRBJ1-3, is DAMVIQNPRYQVTQFGKPVTLSCSQTLNHNVMYWYQQKSSQAPKLLFHYYDKDFNNEADTPDNFQSRRPNTSFCFLDIRSPGLGDTAMYLCATSRDWTVDTIYFGEGSWLTVV.

As to this clonotype: This CDR3 fails to terminate in the conserved phenylalanine or tryptophan, so it likely reflects a read error. This chain connects TRBV20-1 to TRBJ2-5; maybe TRBD2 (5 bases). Germline values: CDR1 DFQATT, CDR2 SNEGSKA (reference sequence). The CDR3 is 13 residues long. Trimming stripped 3 bases from V and 5 bases from J, with 13 bases between. The CDR3 DNA is TGCAGTGCTAGGGGAGCGGCGTTTGAGACCCAGTACCTC. Its translation is CSARGAAFETQYL.

The chain carries TRBV24-1 and TRBJ2-7; 7 nucleotides align to TRBD1. CDR1 is KGHDR and CDR2 is SFDVKD in the germline V gene. The V gene end was trimmed by 3 bases and the J gene end by 6 bases; junction bases not matched to a gene: 7. This CDR3 comprises 14 residues. As DNA, the CDR3 is TGTGCCACCAGTGATCGGACAGGAGGTAGCGAGCAGTACTTC. This codes for CATSDRTGGSEQYF.

The chain employs TRBV25-1 and TRBJ1-2; 8 bases line up with TRBD1. The CDR3 covers 17 residues. CDR1 and CDR2 (germline): MGHDK, SYGVNS. The V gene end was trimmed by 5 bases and the J gene end by 1 base; junction bases not matched to a gene: 12. CDR3 loop: CASSPYLTGVVNYGYTF. The CDR3 DNA reads TGTGCCAGCAGTCCGTATCTGACAGGGGTCGTTAACTATGGCTACACCTTC.

The sample holds many counts of this clonotype. The rearrangement uses TRBV5-1 and TRBJ2-5; 9 nucleotides match TRBD1. The CDR3 is 16 amino acids. V was pared by 0 bases and J by 5 bases, with 8 bases of the junction left unmatched. Per germline, CDR1 SGHRS and CDR2 YFSETQ. CDR3 nucleotide sequence: TGCGCCAGCAGCTTGGCCGGGGGACAGGGAACGGAGACCCAGTACTTC. This codes for CASSLAGGQGTETQYF.

This clonotype occurred many times. The gene calls are TRBV5-1 and TRBJ2-2; 13 bases align to TRBD2. V lost 3 bases to trimming and J lost 1 base; unmatched junction nucleotides: 6. Germline V lookup: CDR1 SGHRS, CDR2 YFSETQ. The CDR3 consists of 18 residues. CDR3 residues: CASSSGLAGALNTGELFF. Here the CDR3 DNA reads TGCGCCAGCAGCTCCGGACTAGCGGGGGCTCTGAACACCGGGGAGCTGTTTTTT. Full variable domain (outside the CDR3, taken from reference TRBV5-1 and TRBJ2-2): KAGVTQTPRYLIKTRGQQVTLSCSPISGHRSVSWYQQTPGQGLQFLFEYFSETQRNKGNFPGRFSGRQFSNSRSEMNVSTLELGDSALYLCASSSGLAGALNTGELFFGEGSRLTVL.